The 22 T cell receptor beta chains below were found in one sample sequenced in a study of T cells in Graves' hyperthyroidism and ophthalmopathy. Amplification of TCR beta CDR3 regions used RNA as the template. During a first-round RT-PCR of the TCR CDR3, the HTBI primer set was used. TCRdb re-derived calls from the multiplex PCR reads in MiXCR, one entry per CDR3 protein. The sample lists more than 350,000 distinct CDR3 sequences; roughly 15% were seen once. The sample taken for sequencing was blood. Receptors were obtained from a woman in her sixties with Graves' ophthalmopathy.

This clonotype was found many times. This chain's CDR3 is CASSQSGQGTEKLFF. The DNA for the CDR3 is TGTGCCAGCAGCCAATCCGGACAGGGGACTGAAAAACTGTTTTTT. The gene calls are TRBV3-1 and TRBJ1-4; 9 bases align to TRBD1. CDR3 length: 15 residues. Germline V gene data show CDR1 as LGHDT and CDR2 as YNNKEL (reference sequence). V was pared by 2 bases and J by 7 bases, with 5 bases of the junction left unmatched. The full variable domain, in which reference TRBV3-1 and TRBJ1-4 provide the parts outside the CDR3, is DTAVSQTPKYLVTQMGNDKSIKCEQNLGHDTMYWYKQDSKKFLKIMFSYNNKELIINETVPNRFSPKSPDKAHLNLHINSLELGDSAVYFCASSQSGQGTEKLFFGSGTQLSVL.

This chain connects TRBV27 to TRBJ2-4, with D hard to call. There are 15 residues in the CDR3. The germline V and J ends were trimmed by 2 bases and 0 bases, with 8 bases remaining between them. Germline V CDR1 and CDR2: MNHEY, SMNVEV (reference sequence). The CDR3 region is CASSLVGLAKNIQYF. CDR3 DNA: TGTGCCAGCAGTTTAGTGGGTTTAGCCAAAAACATTCAGTACTTC.

About this clonotype itself: A much more abundant neighbour one base away suggests this may be a read error. J is TRBJ2-7 and V is TRBV11-3; 8 nucleotides align to TRBD2. The V gene's germline CDR1 is SGHNT and CDR2 YENEEA. The CDR3 has 14 residues. This CDR3 is CAGSLGIAGNEQYF. The DNA for the CDR3 is TGTGCCGGCAGCTTAGGGATAGCGGGAAACGAGCAGTACTTC.

Comment on this clonotype: This could be a read error, since a much larger clone is one nucleotide away. The rearrangement links TRBV10-3 to TRBJ2-5, with 7 bases fitting TRBD2. CDR1 is ENHRY and CDR2 is SYGVKD in the germline V gene. V was clipped by 3 bases and J by 2 bases; unmatched bases: 3. The CDR3 totals 14 residues. The CDR3: CAISETAGQETQYF. CDR3 nucleotides: TGTGCCATCAGTGAAACAGCGGGGCAAGAGACCCAGTACTTC.

This clonotype was seen ten or more times. The V and J genes are TRBV7-3 and TRBJ2-5; 7 positions match TRBD1. CDR1 and CDR2 from the germline V gene are SGHTA and FQGTGA. The ends lost 5 bases at V and 1 base at J; junction bases unmatched: 4. CDR3 length: 14 amino acids. The CDR3 loop is CASSRGTVQETQYF. The CDR3 DNA sequence: TGTGCCAGCAGCCGAGGGACAGTCCAAGAGACCCAGTACTTC.

In its sample, this clonotype was seen many times. This chain connects TRBV20-1 to TRBJ2-3; D gene uncertain. CDR3 length: 13 residues. Germline values: CDR1 DFQATT, CDR2 SNEGSKA (reference sequence). Trimming took 6 bases from V and 0 from J, leaving 10 bases between them. The CDR3 region has the DNA TGCAGTGCCAGACAAACTAGCACAGATACGCAGTATTTT. Protein: CSARQTSTDTQYF.

This clonotype showed up many times. The gene calls are TRBV30 and TRBJ2-3; D may correspond to TRBD1 or TRBD2 (5 bases each). V was clipped by 6 bases and J by 1 base, with 14 bases between them. CDR1 GTSNPN and CDR2 SVGIG come from the germline V gene (reference sequence). The CDR3 has 14 amino acids. The chain's CDR3 is CACPYRGRTDTQYF. CDR3 nucleotides: TGTGCCTGCCCATACCGGGGACGCACAGATACGCAGTATTTT.

This clonotype has a count of ten or more. The V call is TRBV7-9, the J call TRBJ2-1; 11 nucleotides agree with TRBD2. This CDR3 has 19 residues. V gave up 4 bases and J gave up 6 bases; unmatched junction bases: 17. Germline V gene lookup returns CDR1 SEHNR and CDR2 FQNEAQ (reference sequence). The CDR3 DNA is TGTGCCAGCAGCTCCAGTTTGGAGATAGCGGGAGGGCTACCCAATGAGCAGTTCTTC. It is translated as CASSSSLEIAGGLPNEQFF.

The J gene is TRBJ1-1, the V gene TRBV10-3, with a possible D match to TRBD1 (6 bases). The V end lost 3 bases, the J end lost 0 bases, and 11 bases lay between the germline ends. Germline assignment: CDR1 ENHRY and CDR2 SYGVKD. This CDR3 is 15 amino acids long. CDR3 region: CAISDGGQVNTEAFF. DNA for the CDR3: TGTGCCATCAGTGATGGGGGACAAGTGAACACTGAAGCTTTCTTT.

This rearrangement joins TRBV4-2 to TRBJ2-6; D perhaps matches TRBD1 (6 bases). The CDR3 totals 17 residues. CDR1 and CDR2 from the germline V gene are LGHNA and YNFKEQ. The V end was cut by 1 base, the J end by 0 bases, with 10 bases between. The CDR3 loop is CASSQGEGVSGANVLTF. CDR3 sequence (DNA): TGTGCCAGCAGCCAAGGAGAGGGGGTCTCTGGGGCCAACGTCCTGACTTTC.

The chain combines TRBV24-1 with TRBJ1-4; D unclear. CDR3 size: 15 residues. The V end lost 2 bases, the J end lost 6 bases, and 12 bases lay between the germline ends. In germline, CDR1 is KGHDR, CDR2 SFDVKD. Here the CDR3 reads CATSDSRGRYEKLFF. CDR3 nucleotides: TGTGCCACCAGTGATTCGAGAGGGCGGTATGAAAAACTGTTTTTT.

This clonotype occurred many times. The chain couples TRBV11-2 to TRBJ2-1; D may be TRBD1 (6 bases). The V and J ends lost 4 bases and 5 bases respectively, with 9 bases between them. CDR1 SGHAT and CDR2 FQNNGV come from the germline V gene. CDR3 size: 13 residues. The CDR3 region has the DNA TGTGCCAGCAGCTCCTACAGGGACAATGAGCAGTTCTTC. Translation: CASSSYRDNEQFF.

This clonotype was counted ten times or more. CDR3 nucleotides: TGCAGTGCTAGAGTCTACCGCACAGATACGCAGTATTTT. It yields the protein CSARVYRTDTQYF. The chain combines TRBV20-1 with TRBJ2-3; D gene uncertain. From germline, CDR1 is DFQATT and CDR2 SNEGSKA (reference sequence). Trimming cost V 1 base and J 1 base, with 6 bases left between them. CDR3 length: 13 residues.

At least ten counts were recorded for this clonotype. The V call is TRBV28, the J call TRBJ1-4; D is perhaps TRBD1 (5 bases). Trimming pared 8 bases from V and 0 bases from J, leaving 13 bases between. Germline V CDR1 and CDR2: MDHEN, SYDVKM. The CDR3 loop spans 15 amino acids. CDR3 amino acids: CASVQGGATNEKLFF. Here the CDR3 DNA reads TGTGCCAGCGTCCAGGGCGGTGCAACTAATGAAAAACTGTTTTTT.

This clonotype was detected ten times or more. Here the CDR3 reads CASSDVPGGTKYNEQFF. CDR3 bases: TGTGCCAGCAGTGACGTGCCGGGAGGAACAAAATACAATGAGCAGTTCTTC. This chain connects TRBV2 to TRBJ2-1; 7 bases agree with TRBD2. With 3 bases clipped from V and 4 bases from J, the junction kept 12 bases outside the gene matches. Germline V gives CDR1 SNHLY, CDR2 FYNNEI. The CDR3 is made up of 17 amino acids.

The chain recombines TRBV10-3 with TRBJ2-7, with D maybe TRBD1 (6 bases). V dropped 4 bases and J dropped 7 bases, with 17 bases sitting between them. This CDR3 is 14 amino acids long. CDR1 ENHRY and CDR2 SYGVKD come from the germline V gene. DNA for the CDR3: TGTGCCATCAGTGCTTCGCAACAGGGCCTGGAGCAGTACTTC. Protein: CAISASQQGLEQYF.

This clonotype was recorded at least ten times. The CDR3 protein is CASKPWDGRTGELFF. The CDR3 coding sequence is TGCGCCAGCAAACCATGGGACGGGAGGACCGGGGAGCTGTTTTTT. The chain uses TRBV5-1 and TRBJ2-2, with 7 bases matching TRBD2. Germline lookup yields CDR1 SGHRS and CDR2 YFSETQ. CDR3 length equals 15 residues. J lost 5 bases, V lost 6 bases, and 10 bases had no gene match. Together with reference TRBV5-1 and TRBJ2-2, the CDR3 gives the full variable domain: KAGVTQTPRYLIKTRGQQVTLSCSPISGHRSVSWYQQTPGQGLQFLFEYFSETQRNKGNFPGRFSGRQFSNSRSEMNVSTLELGDSALYLCASKPWDGRTGELFFGEGSRLTVL.

V usage is TRBV29-1 and J usage is TRBJ2-1; no firm D call. V was shortened by 7 bases and J by 0 bases, with 10 bases between the two germline ends. CDR1 is SQVTM and CDR2 is ANQGSEA in the germline V gene. CDR3 size: 13 residues. The CDR3 loop is CSATASSYNEQFF. In DNA, the CDR3 is TGCAGCGCCACCGCGAGCTCCTACAATGAGCAGTTCTTC.

This clonotype was seen a handful of times. The chain couples TRBV20-1 to TRBJ1-2, with TRBD1 matching 9 bases. Germline CDR1 and CDR2: DFQATT and SNEGSKA (reference sequence). Trimming took 4 bases from V and 7 from J; bases not matched to a gene: 10. The CDR3 spans 14 residues. CDR3 residues: CSATPRQGVGGYTF. The CDR3 region has the DNA TGCAGTGCTACCCCCCGACAGGGGGTTGGTGGCTACACCTTC.

CDR3 bases: TGTGCCAGCAGTTCTGGGACAGTCGAGCAGTACTTC. Translating it yields CASSSGTVEQYF. J is TRBJ2-7 and V is TRBV7-9; 7 bases align to TRBD1. V lost 6 bases to trimming and J lost 6 bases; unmatched junction nucleotides: 5. The CDR3 spans 12 residues. CDR1 is SEHNR, CDR2 FQNEAQ, per germline (reference sequence).

This clonotype was observed many times. This chain links TRBV5-1 with TRBJ2-3, with TRBD2 identical over 15 bases. The germline V gene has CDR1 SGHRS and CDR2 YFSETQ. V lost 4 bases and J lost 0; bases outside the gene matches: 9. The CDR3 has 19 residues. CDR3 residues: CASSAGLAGGPASTDTQYF. DNA for the CDR3: TGCGCCAGCAGCGCCGGACTAGCGGGAGGGCCTGCTAGCACAGATACGCAGTATTTT.

This clonotype was observed a handful of times. CDR3 DNA sequence: TGTGCCAGCAGCGGCCGAGGGGGAGGCTACACCTTC. Its translation: CASSGRGGGYTF. The V and J genes are TRBV9 and TRBJ1-2; weak D call: TRBD1 (6 bases). The CDR3 has 12 residues. Trimming stripped 3 bases from V and 8 bases from J, with 11 bases between. Germline V lookup: CDR1 SGDLS, CDR2 YYNGEE.